The 3 T cell receptor beta chains given below trace back to one sample, sequenced in a study of blood T cell repertoires in COVID-19. TCRdb's copy holds only in-frame clones and misses some; the assay was immunoSEQ multiplex PCR. Here the sample spans over 150,000 clones, around 84% being singletons. The sequenced sample was PBMCs or T cells enriched from blood (not recorded which). The receptors stem from a man aged 50 or older who had recovered from COVID-19.

V gene TRBV30 combines with J gene TRBJ2-7; D is uncertain. V lost 2 bases and J 3 bases, leaving 11 bases between the germline ends. From germline, CDR1 is GTSNPN and CDR2 SVGIG (reference sequence). CDR3 length equals 13 residues. The CDR3 sequence is CAWSRNRIYEQYF. The CDR3 nucleotides are TGTGCCTGGAGTCGAAACAGAATCTACGAGCAGTACTTC. The full variable domain, with the rest looked up from reference TRBV30 and TRBJ2-7, is SQTIHQWPATLVQPVGSPLSLECTVEGTSNPNLYWYRQAAGRGLQLLFYSVGIGQISSEVPQNLSASRPQDRQFILSSKKLLLSDSGFYLCAWSRNRIYEQYFGPGTRLTVT.

The chain couples TRBV12-5 to TRBJ2-5; D not certain. V shed 1 base and J shed 5 bases, with 14 bases lying between them. The CDR3 consists of 15 residues. Germline V CDR1 and CDR2: LGHNT, FRNRAP. The CDR3 nucleotides read TGTGCTAGTGGTTTGGGGTTGGTACAGTCGGAGACCCAGTACTTC. Translating it yields CASGLGLVQSETQYF.

The genes are TRBV4-2 and TRBJ2-7; D gene unclear. CDR1 is LGHNA, CDR2 YNFKEQ, per germline. V was clipped by 1 base and J by 3 bases, with 4 bases between them. The CDR3 runs 12 residues. The CDR3 DNA reads as TGTGCCAGCAGCCAAGTCGGCTACGAGCAGTACTTC. Its translation: CASSQVGYEQYF.